This T cell receptor (beta chain) was observed in a study of T-cell reconstitution after alpha-beta-depleted transplantation in children. Molecular barcoding with unique molecular identifiers was used for the TCRbeta library. TCRdb re-called the PCR reads through MiXCR, storing one row per CDR3 protein. The sample consists of some 490,000 distinct CDR3 sequences, around an eighth of them appearing once. Ten or more counts support this clonotype. This CDR3 has 15 residues. With 8 bases clipped from V and 5 bases from J, the junction kept 7 bases outside the gene matches. This receptor was obtained from a human donor who donated a stem cell graft to a child with combined immunodeficiency. Sequencing used PBMCs from the stem cell graft donor, obtained from the stem cell graft. V and J are TRBV12-3 or TRBV12-4 and TRBJ2-1, with 12 bases identical to TRBD2. The CDR3 DNA reads TGTGCCAGCGTTACAAGACTAGCGGGGGACAATGAGCAGTTCTTC. Protein product: CASVTRLAGDNEQFF.